These 22 T cell receptor beta chains were all obtained from the same sample, sequenced in a study of CD8 T cells in ankylosing spondylitis. Which antigens these TCRs recognize remains unknown. Whole-study findings and limits: In ankylosing spondylitis blood, a motif of roughly eight highly homologous TCR beta variants appeared characteristic.

TCRdb used MiXCR to reprocess the 5' RACE reads, holding one entry per CDR3 protein. Of 700,000 to 1,000,000 distinct CDR3 sequences detected, 12% appear once; the ten largest clones hold about 0.49%. Sample: blood, either unsorted or a sorted T cell fraction (not recorded which). Receptor source: a male donor with ankylosing spondylitis.

This clonotype was found a few times. The chain uses TRBV20-1 and TRBJ2-7; maybe TRBD2 (6 bases). Trimming pared 3 bases from V and 3 bases from J, leaving 12 bases between. The CDR3 consists of 13 residues. Germline CDR1 reads DFQATT; CDR2 reads SNEGSKA (reference sequence). CDR3 nucleotide sequence: TGCAGTGCTAGTCCGGGAGAAGGCTACGAGCAGTACTTC. As protein: CSASPGEGYEQYF.

This clonotype was seen many times. The V gene is TRBV29-1, the J gene TRBJ1-2; possible D gene TRBD1, 6 bases. V dropped 7 bases and J dropped 6 bases, with 15 bases sitting between them. The CDR3 is 12 amino acids. Germline CDR1 reads SQVTM; CDR2 reads ANQGSEA. The CDR3, as DNA: TGCAGCGCCCTAGGGCAGGGGAATGGCTACACCTTC. It codes for CSALGQGNGYTF.

This clonotype turned up a few times. The J gene is TRBJ1-6, the V gene TRBV20-1; D possibly corresponds to TRBD1 (5 bases). CDR1 is DFQATT, CDR2 SNEGSKA, per germline (reference sequence). V lost 5 bases and J 5 bases, leaving 19 bases between the germline ends. The CDR3 totals 16 residues. Here the CDR3 DNA reads TGCAGTGCTTCTACGCGGCAGGGTATCAATAATTCACCCCTCCACTTT. It yields the protein CSASTRQGINNSPLHF.

This chain connects TRBV20-1 to TRBJ2-3; the match to TRBD2 covers 9 bases. V lost 1 base and J lost 3; bases outside the gene matches: 8. The V gene's germline CDR1 is DFQATT and CDR2 SNEGSKA (reference sequence). The CDR3 sequence is 16 residues long. CDR3: CSARAFLAGRTDTQYF. In nucleotides, the CDR3 is TGCAGTGCTAGAGCCTTTCTAGCGGGGAGGACAGATACGCAGTATTTT.

As regards this clonotype: At one end, the junction sequence differs from germline, possibly due to a read error. The V call is TRBV5-1, the J call TRBJ2-7, with TRBD1 identical over 7 bases. The CDR3 is 15 amino acids. Germline-derived CDR1 and CDR2 are SGHRS and YFSETQ. CDR3 amino acids: CASSLVVGGGYDQYF. The CDR3 nucleotides are TGCGCCAGCAGCTTGGTGGTAGGGGGCGGCTACGACCAGTACTTC.

This clonotype was seen at least ten times. The CDR3 DNA follows: TGTGCCTGGAGTGACGGGACAGGGGGGAACACTGAAGCTTTCTTT. It codes for CAWSDGTGGNTEAFF. This chain uses TRBV30 with TRBJ1-1; TRBD1 matches 11 bases. The CDR3 totals 15 residues. Germline CDR1 reads GTSNPN; CDR2 reads SVGIG (reference sequence). Trimming took 1 base from V and 1 from J; bases not matched to a gene: 2.

This clonotype came up a few times. The V gene is TRBV20-1, the J gene TRBJ1-3; D uncertain. The V gene's germline CDR1 is DFQATT and CDR2 SNEGSKA (reference sequence). Trimming pared 0 bases from V and 3 bases from J, leaving 12 bases between. CDR3 length: 15 residues. This CDR3 reads CSARDAVTFGNTIYF. CDR3 coding DNA: TGCAGTGCTAGAGATGCGGTAACCTTTGGAAACACCATATATTTT.

This clonotype appeared many times. The J gene is TRBJ2-1, the V gene TRBV5-6; 11 bases map to TRBD2. V lost 0 bases to trimming and J lost 4 bases; unmatched junction nucleotides: 9. The germline CDR1 and CDR2 sequences are SGHDT and YYEEEE. This CDR3 is built from 18 residues. The CDR3 DNA follows: TGTGCCAGCAGCTTGGCCCTGGGACTAGCGGAATATTACAATGAGCAGTTCTTC. Translated: CASSLALGLAEYYNEQFF.

In its sample, this clonotype was seen a few times. The gene calls are TRBV6-1 and TRBJ2-1; 7 bases align to TRBD2. CDR1 is MNHNS and CDR2 is SASEGT in the germline V gene. With V trimmed by 3 bases and J by 0 bases, 5 bases remained unmatched. The CDR3 spans 16 residues. This CDR3 is CASSDLAGSSYNEQFF. DNA of the CDR3: TGTGCCAGCAGTGATTTAGCGGGTTCCTCCTACAATGAGCAGTTCTTC.

This clonotype was recorded at least ten times. An end of the junction differs from the germline gene, which may be a read error. The chain is built from TRBV12-3 or TRBV12-4 and TRBJ1-1, with a weak D call TRBD1 (5 bases). This CDR3 has 13 amino acids. CDR3 sequence reads: CASSLKRGLGAEF. The CDR3 DNA is TGTGCCAGCAGTTTAAAAAGGGGCCTAGGGGCGGAATTT.

This clonotype has a handful of counts. The rearrangement links TRBV28 to TRBJ1-6, with D maybe TRBD1 (6 bases). CDR1 is MDHEN, CDR2 SYDVKM, per germline. Trimming took 6 bases from V and 2 from J, leaving 11 bases between them. CDR3 length equals 15 residues. This CDR3 is CASRNGQTYNSPLHF. For the CDR3, the DNA is TGTGCCAGCAGAAATGGACAGACCTATAATTCACCCCTCCACTTT.

This clonotype appeared many times. The CDR3, as DNA: TGCGCCAGCAGCCAAACTACAGGGGTCGATAATGAAAAACTGTTTTTT. Protein: CASSQTTGVDNEKLFF. V and J are TRBV4-3 and TRBJ1-4, with 7 bases fitting TRBD1. V gave up 2 bases and J gave up 4 bases; unmatched junction bases: 7. Germline loops: CDR1 LGHNA, CDR2 YSLEER. The CDR3 extends over 16 amino acids.

V gene TRBV20-1 combines with J gene TRBJ2-7; D is ambiguous. The CDR3 loop spans 11 amino acids. The germline V gene encodes CDR1 DFQATT and CDR2 SNEGSKA (reference sequence). Trimming shortened V by 3 bases and J by 7 bases, and 10 bases separated the two germline ends. DNA for the CDR3: TGCAGTGCTAGTTCCAGCGAGGAGCAGTACTTC. This gives the protein CSASSSEEQYF.

In the case of this clonotype: Compared with germline, one end of the junction differs, possibly owing to a read error. This chain uses TRBV7-9 with TRBJ2-3; D is perhaps TRBD1 (5 bases). Germline CDR1 and CDR2: SEHNR and FQNEAQ (reference sequence). This CDR3 has 13 amino acids. The chain's CDR3 is CASSLDVSAGRHF. CDR3 nucleotide sequence: TGTGCCAGCAGCTTAGACGTCTCGGCAGGGCGGCATTTT.

This clonotype was seen more than once but under ten times. The V and J genes are TRBV18 and TRBJ2-5; no clear D gene. Germline CDR1 KGHSH, CDR2 LQKENI. The CDR3 extends over 13 amino acids. V was pared by 0 bases and J by 4 bases, with 6 bases between. CDR3 DNA: TGTGCCAGCTCACCACCGCTGGGAGAGACCCAGTACTTC. Amino acid sequence: CASSPPLGETQYF.

The V gene is TRBV15, the J gene TRBJ2-2, with 8 bases identical to TRBD1. The V segment lost 0 bases and the J segment 3 bases; nucleotides outside the gene matches: 6. The CDR3 spans 17 residues. Germline V CDR1 and CDR2: LNHNV, YYDKDF (reference sequence). The CDR3: CATSRDARGPYTGELFF. CDR3 nucleotides: TGTGCCACCAGCAGAGATGCCAGGGGGCCGTACACCGGGGAGCTGTTTTTT.

V usage is TRBV6-1 and J usage is TRBJ2-1; D is tentatively TRBD1 or TRBD2 (5 bases each). CDR3 length equals 15 residues. The V and J ends lost 2 bases and 6 bases respectively, with 14 bases between them. CDR1 is MNHNS, CDR2 SASEGT, per germline. CDR3 DNA: TGTGCCAGCAGTGAACCGGGACGCCGACTCAATGAGCAGTTCTTC. The encoded protein is CASSEPGRRLNEQFF.

The CDR3 DNA sequence: TGTGCCACCCAGGACAGGGGGCGCAGGGATGAGCAGTTCTTC. Translating it yields CATQDRGRRDEQFF. The V call is TRBV24-1, the J call TRBJ2-1; TRBD1 matches at 11 bases. The CDR3 spans 14 residues. Germline V gives CDR1 KGHDR, CDR2 SFDVKD. After removal of 9 bases from V and 8 bases from J, the junction contained 8 bases not matched to a gene.

This clonotype was counted only a few times. The rearrangement links TRBV10-3 to TRBJ2-7; TRBD2 is a possible D gene (6 bases). Germline values: CDR1 ENHRY, CDR2 SYGVKD. Between the trimmed V and J ends, which lost 0 bases and 7 bases, there was a span of 13 bases. The CDR3 totals 14 residues. This CDR3 is CAISESRVGGEQYF. In nucleotides, the CDR3 is TGTGCCATCAGTGAGTCGAGGGTCGGAGGGGAGCAGTACTTC.

The V call is TRBV7-2, the J call TRBJ2-2; no clear D gene. The CDR3 loop spans 14 amino acids. The V end was cut by 2 bases, the J end by 7 bases, with 11 bases between. CDR1 and CDR2 from the germline V gene are SGHTA and FQGNSA. The CDR3 loop reads CASSLIGLGGELFF. The DNA for the CDR3 is TGTGCCAGCAGCTTAATAGGGTTAGGCGGGGAGCTGTTTTTT.

This clonotype was seen only a few times. The gene calls are TRBV4-2 and TRBJ1-1; D call uncertain. The CDR3 runs to 15 residues. CDR1 LGHNA and CDR2 YNFKEQ come from the germline V gene. V dropped 0 bases and J dropped 6 bases, with 14 bases sitting between them. The DNA for the CDR3 is TGTGCCAGCAGCCAAGATCCGGGAGCCAATTCTGAAGCTTTCTTT. It is translated as CASSQDPGANSEAFF.

The chain has TRBV12-3 or TRBV12-4 and TRBJ2-5; TRBD1 matches at 9 bases. The CDR3 has 14 residues. V shed 7 bases, J shed 3 bases, and the junction held 6 bases outside the gene matches. The CDR3 DNA reads TGTGCCAGCAATGCACAGGGGGCGGAAGAGACCCAGTACTTC. Translating it yields CASNAQGAEETQYF.